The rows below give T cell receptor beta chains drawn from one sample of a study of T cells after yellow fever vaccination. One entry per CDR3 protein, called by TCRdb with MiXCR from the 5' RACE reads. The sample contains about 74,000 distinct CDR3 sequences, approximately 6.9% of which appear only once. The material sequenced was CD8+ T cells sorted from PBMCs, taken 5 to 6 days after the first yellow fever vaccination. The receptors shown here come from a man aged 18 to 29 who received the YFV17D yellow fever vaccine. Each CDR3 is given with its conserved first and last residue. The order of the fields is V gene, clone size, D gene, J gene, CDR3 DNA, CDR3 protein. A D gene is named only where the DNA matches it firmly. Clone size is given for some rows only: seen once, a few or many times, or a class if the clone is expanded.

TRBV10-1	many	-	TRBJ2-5	TGCGCCAGCAGTCCCACAGTTGAGGAGACCCAGTACTTC	CASSPTVEETQYF
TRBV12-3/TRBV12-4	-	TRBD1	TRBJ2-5	TGTGCCAGCAGTTTGGAGAGGACAGGGGTAGATAGAGAGACCCAGTACTTC	CASSLERTGVDRETQYF
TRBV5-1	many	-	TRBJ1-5	TGCGCCAGCAGCTTGGCCGGCAGGTTCAATCAGCCCCAGCATTTT	CASSLAGRFNQPQHF
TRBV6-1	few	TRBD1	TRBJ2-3	TGTGCCAGCCCGGGGACAGGGCACACAGATACGCAGTATTTT	CASPGTGHTDTQYF
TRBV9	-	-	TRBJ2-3	TGTGCCAGCAGCGTCGGGGGTTTGGGTGATACGCAGTATTTT	CASSVGGLGDTQYF
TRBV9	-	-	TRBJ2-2	TGTGCCAGCAGCCTGGGACATCCCACCTTCACCGGGGAGCTGTTTTTT	CASSLGHPTFTGELFF
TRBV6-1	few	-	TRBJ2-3	TGTGCCAGCAGTGGACGGGACAGCACAGATACGCAGTATTTT	CASSGRDSTDTQYF
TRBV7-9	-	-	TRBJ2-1	TGTGCCAGCAGCGACCTCAGGGTCATGGGAACAGATGAGCAGTTCTTC	CASSDLRVMGTDEQFF
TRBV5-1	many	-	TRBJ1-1	TGCGCCAGTAGAGACGGACAGACCAACACTGAAGCTTTCTTT	CASRDGQTNTEAFF
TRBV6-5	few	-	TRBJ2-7	TGTGCCAGCAGTTACAGGGGAAGGGTTTACGAGCAGTACTTC	CASSYRGRVYEQYF
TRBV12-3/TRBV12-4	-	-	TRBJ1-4	TGTGCCAGCAGTCGACACGGATTCGAACCCAATGCAAAACTGTTTTTT	CASSRHGFEPNAKLFF
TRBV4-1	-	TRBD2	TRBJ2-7	TGCGCCAGCAGCCAGGGGACTAGCGTTCTTTACGAGCAGTACTTC	CASSQGTSVLYEQYF
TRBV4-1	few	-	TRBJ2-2	TGCGCCAGCAGCTACCGCGCCGGGGTGTCAAACGGGGAGCTGTTTTTT	CASSYRAGVSNGELFF
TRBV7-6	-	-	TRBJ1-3	TGTGCCAGCAGCTTAACACAGGGCTCTGGAAACACCATATATTTT	CASSLTQGSGNTIYF
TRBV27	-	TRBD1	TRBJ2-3	TGTGCCAGCAGTCCCTATGGGACAGGGACAGATACGCAGTATTTT	CASSPYGTGTDTQYF
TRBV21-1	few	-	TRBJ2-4	TGTGCCAGCACCTACGGGAGACCTGACTTC	CASTYGRPDF
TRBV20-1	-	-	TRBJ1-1	TGCAGTGCTGGTCCTGTGGGCTTAAACACTGAAGCTTTCTTT	CSAGPVGLNTEAFF
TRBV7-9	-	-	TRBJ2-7	TGTGCCAGCAGCTCCCCCGTGGCCGTGGGCTACGAGCAGTACTTC	CASSSPVAVGYEQYF
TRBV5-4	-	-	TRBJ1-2	TGTGCCAGCAGTGAGGGAATAGGCGGCTACACCTTC	CASSEGIGGYTF
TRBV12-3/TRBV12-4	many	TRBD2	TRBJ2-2	TGTGCCAGCAGCCCAGCGGGGGGGTACGGGGAGCTGTTTTTT	CASSPAGGYGELFF
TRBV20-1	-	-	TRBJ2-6	TGCAGTGCGCGACAGAGACTCTCTGGGGCCAACGTCCTGACTTTC	CSARQRLSGANVLTF
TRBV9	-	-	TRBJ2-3	TGTGCCAGCAGCGTAGGGGGATACACAGATACGCAGTATTTT	CASSVGGYTDTQYF
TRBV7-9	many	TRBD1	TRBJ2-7	TGTGCCAGCAGCGCCGGGACAGGGAACGTCTACGAGCAGTACTTC	CASSAGTGNVYEQYF
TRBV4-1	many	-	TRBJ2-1	TGCGCCAGCAGCCCGCGGAGTAGAGATGAGCAGTTCTTC	CASSPRSRDEQFF
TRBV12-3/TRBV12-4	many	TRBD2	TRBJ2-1	TGTGCCAGCAGTGGGGGGGGGACCTCCTACAATGAGCAGTTCTTC	CASSGGGTSYNEQFF
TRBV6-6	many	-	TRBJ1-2	TGTGCCAGCACCCTGGGGGCCGAGGGCTACACCTTC	CASTLGAEGYTF
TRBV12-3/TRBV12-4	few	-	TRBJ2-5	TGTGCCAGCACCCGGACGTTGGTCGAGACCCAGTACTTC	CASTRTLVETQYF
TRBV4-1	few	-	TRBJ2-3	TGCGCCAGCAGCCAAGTAGAGGGAAGCACAGATACGCAGTATTTT	CASSQVEGSTDTQYF
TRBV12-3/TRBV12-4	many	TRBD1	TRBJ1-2	TGTGCCAGCAGTCCCCGACAGGGCGTAGCTAACTATGGCTACACCTTC	CASSPRQGVANYGYTF
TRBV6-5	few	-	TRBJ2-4	TGTGCCAGCAGTTACTCGATAGGGGCGGCCAAAAACATTCAGTACTTC	CASSYSIGAAKNIQYF
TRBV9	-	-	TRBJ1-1	TGTGCCAGCAGCCCACCGGAGCGAGTGAACACTGAAGCTTTCTTT	CASSPPERVNTEAFF
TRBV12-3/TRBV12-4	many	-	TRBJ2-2	TGTGCCAGCAGACGCGACAACACCGGGGAGCTGTTTTTT	CASRRDNTGELFF
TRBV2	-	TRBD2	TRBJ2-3	TGTGCCAGCAGTCGGACTAGCGGGGGGCCGGCGCAAGATACGCAGTATTTT	CASSRTSGGPAQDTQYF
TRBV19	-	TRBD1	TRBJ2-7	TGTGCCAGTAGTACGACAGGGGGTTCTGCCGACGAGCAGTACTTC	CASSTTGGSADEQYF
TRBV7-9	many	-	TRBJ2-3	TGTGCCAGCAGCCAGATGACTCCTAGCACAGATACGCAGTATTTT	CASSQMTPSTDTQYF
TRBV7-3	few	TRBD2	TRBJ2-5	TGTGCCAGCAGCTTGGGGACTAGCGGTGAAGAGACCCAGTACTTC	CASSLGTSGEETQYF
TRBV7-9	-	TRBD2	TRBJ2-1	TGTGCCTCCTTCGGGGGGGGGGATGAGCAGTTCTTC	CASFGGGDEQFF
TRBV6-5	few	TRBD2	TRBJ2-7	TGTGCCAGCAGTTACCTAGCGGGGGAAAACCGTTTCTACGAGCAGTACTTC	CASSYLAGENRFYEQYF
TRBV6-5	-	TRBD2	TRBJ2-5	TGTGCCAGCAGCTTCCTCGCGGGGGGAGTTGAGACCCAGTACTTC	CASSFLAGGVETQYF
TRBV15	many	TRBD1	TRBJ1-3	TGTGCCACCAGCAGAGCGAGGACAGGCTCTGGAAACACCATATATTTT	CATSRARTGSGNTIYF
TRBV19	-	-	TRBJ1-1	TGTGCCAGTAACCTACAGGGAGGTACTGAAGCTTTCTTT	CASNLQGGTEAFF
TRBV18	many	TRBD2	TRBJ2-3	TGTGCCAGCTCACCCCGCCGTGCGGGGGAATTCACAGATACGCAGTATTTT	CASSPRRAGEFTDTQYF
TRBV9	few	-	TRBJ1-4	TGTGCCAGCAGCGCCACCCCAAGGGAAAAACTGTTTTTT	CASSATPREKLFF
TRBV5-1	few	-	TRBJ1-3	TGCGCCAGCAGCTTGGATACCCTTATCTCTGGAAACACCATATATTTT	CASSLDTLISGNTIYF
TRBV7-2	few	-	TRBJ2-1	TGTGCCAGCAGCCAAGGAGGGGTCCGCGATTACAATGAGCAGTTCTTC	CASSQGGVRDYNEQFF
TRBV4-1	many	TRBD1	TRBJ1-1	TGCGCCAGCAGCCCATACAGGGGAGGGAACACTGAAGCTTTCTTT	CASSPYRGGNTEAFF
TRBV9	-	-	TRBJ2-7	TGTGCCAGCAGCGTCGACAGCCAAACCTCCTACGAGCAGTACTTC	CASSVDSQTSYEQYF
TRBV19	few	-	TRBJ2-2	TGTGCCAGTAGTCCTTCGGCGGGGCCCGGGGAGCTGTTTTTT	CASSPSAGPGELFF
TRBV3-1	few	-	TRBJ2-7	TGTGCCAGCAGCCCCCCATTTACCTACGAGCAGTACTTC	CASSPPFTYEQYF
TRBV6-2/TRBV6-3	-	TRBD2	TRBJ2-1	TGTGCCAGCAGATCCTCCCCTCGGGGGGAAAACTACAATGAGCAGTTCTTC	CASRSSPRGENYNEQFF